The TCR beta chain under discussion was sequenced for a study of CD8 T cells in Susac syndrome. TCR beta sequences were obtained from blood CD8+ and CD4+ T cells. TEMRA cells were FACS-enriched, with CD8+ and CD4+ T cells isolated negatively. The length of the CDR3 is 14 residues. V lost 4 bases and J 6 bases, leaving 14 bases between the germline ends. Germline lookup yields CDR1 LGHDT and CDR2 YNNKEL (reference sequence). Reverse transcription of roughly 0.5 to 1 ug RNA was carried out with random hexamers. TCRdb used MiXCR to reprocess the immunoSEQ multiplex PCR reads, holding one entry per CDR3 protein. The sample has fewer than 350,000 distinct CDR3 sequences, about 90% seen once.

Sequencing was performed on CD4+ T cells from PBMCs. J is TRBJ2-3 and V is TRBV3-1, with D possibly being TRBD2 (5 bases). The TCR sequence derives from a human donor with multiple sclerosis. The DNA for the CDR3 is TGTGCCAGCAGCCCGGACTCCTTCGGGGATACGCAGTATTTT. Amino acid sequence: CASSPDSFGDTQYF.